Here is one T cell receptor (beta chain) with its context. This clone occurred a few times. It has no known antigen specificity. Base qualities are not provided; no much larger clone lies one nucleotide away. The data originate from a study of cytomegalovirus exposure and HLA in healthy donors (dated by TCRdb to between 2016 and 2019). Background for the entire study: An earlier analysis of about 530 of the donors reported about 300 Gb of sequence data and around 110 million unique TCR beta sequences obtained from approximately 180 million T cells. About 300 gigabases of sequencing data and around 87 million unique TCR sequences were included in an early release covering several hundred HLA-typed donors. The genetic ancestry cluster associated with self-reported Caucasian donors included over 80% of the roughly 380 genotyped donors. The study aimed to test whether cataloging public T cell receptors could reveal signatures of past pathogen exposure. The study profiled the T cell repertoires of around 700 subjects by immunosequencing and related them to cytomegalovirus serostatus. Along with the roughly 670-subject first cohort, a separate validation cohort of over 90 different subjects was used. The study combined high-throughput TCR immunosequencing, statistical association of individual TCRs with disease status, and machine learning to predict cytomegalovirus infection status. A later analysis re-analyzed previously published TCR beta repertoires from approximately 700 donors and added high-resolution HLA genotyping to study TCR occurrence patterns. Rather than using new phenotypic data, the later analysis identified candidate immune exposures from TCR beta sequences and from how often those sequences occurred across donors. To decide whether each TCR beta V gene segment behaved as functional or pseudogenic, an earlier analysis of approximately 620 of the donors relied on high-throughput TCR beta sequencing. Donor age, sex, ethnicity and CMV serostatus were compiled alongside the repertoire data. A later genetic analysis took genome-wide SNP genotypes for 398 of the 666 donors and used that subset as a discovery cohort. Every repertoire in the discovery cohort had been generated on one and the same sequencing platform. HLA typing included class I and class II loci at four-digit resolution. The number of donors typed differed by locus, with roughly 620-630 for A, B, C, DRB1 and DQB1, more than 500 for DQA1, under 610 for DPA1, and 472 for DPB1. Roughly five DR-DQ haplotypes were handled as single units for association and clustering, since linkage in the cohort was strong. Across 398 genotyped donors of the cohort, an average of approximately 240,000 unique TCR beta nucleotide sequences per donor were sequenced, and approximately 17% of those sequences were non-productive. The study at large found these results: Compared with equally common non-associated chains, HLA-associated TCR beta chains in a later analysis were more clonally expanded and had lower generation probabilities. In a later analysis, TCR association rates were found to vary across HLA loci, with the most associated TCRs seen for DRB1 alleles and the fewest for HLA-C alleles. In a later analysis, most CMV-associated TCR beta chains were found to appear HLA-restricted, with HLA associations seemingly driven largely by CMV exposure. Several of the top co-occurrence clusters appeared to be linked to parvovirus B19, influenza, CMV and Epstein-Barr virus, according to a later analysis. Assigning TCR associations to individual alleles was difficult when HLA alleles, especially DR and DQ, strongly co-occurred. A cluster of highly shared sequence variants was judged likely to represent a technical artifact of the sequencing pipeline. The authors suggested that the approach could potentially be generalized to other disease states and immunological phenotypes. Cytomegalovirus status was reported to be diagnosed by the classifier with high specificity and sensitivity in both the original and validation cohorts. At a false discovery rate of 0.05, a later analysis linked approximately 18,000 TCR beta sequences to specific HLA alleles. The 87-base-pair reads could not distinguish some IMGT-functional V segments, including TRBV6-2 and TRBV6-3, so those segments were excluded. In an earlier analysis of approximately 600 of the donors, most TCR beta V segments were observed in productive rearrangements about 90% or about 30% of the time, broadly matching IMGT annotations. A total of 150 or so TCR beta chains were listed by the study as associated with cytomegalovirus. Because HLA typing was missing for some donors at each locus, association tests included only the typed subset. Linkage disequilibrium might explain the correlated functional status among segregating V segments, but an unknown experimental factor could not be excluded. V-gene and J-gene trimming of TCR beta chains was associated with a missense DCLRE1C variant in a later genetic analysis, and the association was replicated in an independent cohort. In this cohort, only TCR beta chains were sequenced, and detectable features were limited by the absence of alpha or paired-chain data. The presence/absence analyses assumed that sequencing depth was roughly uniform across donors, and that assumption may not be true. Most TCR sequences were observed very rarely across donors, whereas some public TCRs were present in many individuals. A further reported finding was that TCR beta sequences accurately predicted the HLA-A and HLA-B alleles for most subjects in the first cohort. A few of the identified cytomegalovirus-associated TCR beta chains were confirmed in vitro to be specific for cytomegalovirus antigens. Roughly 17 rarely observed V segments, including chromosome 9 orphons, were excluded from the earlier analysis of about 600 of the donors because counts were too low. In a later genetic analysis, fewer N-insertions in productive TCRs were reported among donors in an Asian-associated ancestry cluster than the roughly 700-donor mean. CMV serostatus was the only immune exposure information available for the cohort.

Libraries came from the immunoSEQ multiplex PCR assay. For the multiplex PCR, a mixture combining 60 forward primers for TCR Vbeta segments and 13 reverse primers for TCR Jbeta segments was used. A multiplex PCR assay on genomic DNA amplified the CDR3 region of rearranged TCR beta genes. The Illumina HiSeq System was used to sequence the amplified TCR beta libraries as 87-base-pair reads. Under the source paper's analysis protocol: A later analysis tallied 70 million to 100 million unique TCR beta chains across the 610 or so repertoires, and some 10 million of those chains were shared by two or more donors. A nearest-neighbor algorithm error-corrected the raw reads and collapsed the reads into unique sequences, merging closely related sequences to remove PCR and sequencing errors. Alignment of CDR3 sequences to IMGT reference sequences was used to assign V, D and J gene segments. For a sequence to be retained, at least a six-nucleotide match to both a V gene segment and a J gene segment was required. Rearrangements were called productive when the CDR3 lacked stop codons and stayed in frame with V and J; all others were non-productive. Following IMGT convention, CDR3 was defined as the stretch from the second conserved V-encoded cysteine to the conserved J-encoded phenylalanine. In an earlier analysis of 587 of the donors, sequences lacking an unambiguous match to a single V gene segment were excluded. An earlier analysis of several hundred of the donors called V segments functional above 56.7% productive rearrangements and segregating when the between-donor standard deviation exceeded 5%. A statistical classification framework was developed to diagnose cytomegalovirus status using the catalog of TCR beta chain sequences. V and J gene assignment, in a later analysis, came from comparing TCR nucleotide sequences with IMGT/GENE-DB human TR gene sequences. In a later analysis, CDR3 sequences and most-parsimonious VDJ recombination scenarios were assigned using the TCRdist pipeline. In a later analysis, each TCR beta chain was defined by its CDR3 amino acid sequence together with its V-gene family, and reads without a unique V-gene family were excluded. To address suspected cross-contamination and a sequencing artifact, a later analysis removed 550 to 750 highly shared, low-generation-probability nucleotide sequences. For each public chain, a later analysis derived a clonal expansion index from normalized ranks of inferred template counts within each repertoire. Generation probabilities in a later analysis came from a VDJ recombination model fitted to out-of-frame rearrangements, and those results were checked against IGoR. In a later analysis, TCR-TCR, TCR-HLA and TCR-CMV co-occurrence was scored with hypergeometric tests, and a repertoire-size bias correction was applied to TCR pairs. To estimate false discovery rates, a later analysis permuted the HLA or CMV assignments 20 times. In a later analysis, co-occurring TCRs were grouped using DBSCAN, and TCRdist sequence similarity was added for clustering within HLA-allele-positive subsets. Repertoires with fewer than 30,000 or more than 120,000 public chains were left out of co-occurrence clustering, as were four to six repertoires with anomalous nucleotide sharing. Imported from immuneACCESS, the table was reduced by TCRdb to in-frame sequences with V and J called. These copies leave out some clones; in studies compared against another copy, an unresolved V gene accounts for under half, and the cause of the remainder is not known. V, J and clone size reflect that table, while D and trimming were determined from the DNA. In all, the sample holds about 200,000 clones, and more than 75% of those were seen once. Roughly an eighth of the sample lies in the top ten.

The cohort was made up of approximately 670 healthy bone marrow donors. At the time of sampling, every cohort member was nominally healthy, though immune exposures that went unrecorded were likely present. The donor was CMV seropositive and belonged to the group of over 250 seropositive cohort members. A peripheral blood sample was provided by each donor, and peripheral blood mononuclear cells were used for TCR beta sequencing. Genomic DNA was extracted from the blood cell samples with the Qiagen DNeasy Blood Extraction Kit. V drops 0 bases and J drops 2 bases, leaving 16 bases in between. The CDR3 covers 17 residues, taking in both the cysteine and the phenylalanine. Just the 51-base CDR3 DNA is kept, in frame starting at base 1. CDR1 SGHDT and CDR2 YYEEEE were looked up in the germline V gene.

The sequence joins TRBV5-6 to TRBJ2-3; the D segment cannot be called with confidence. The sequenced material came from PBMCs. This sequence was found in a woman in her thirties in good health and CMV-seropositive. The CDR3 protein: CASSLDGWHDFTDTQYF. The nucleotide sequence is given as TGTGCCAGCAGCTTGGATGGTTGGCACGACTTCACAGATACGCAGTATTTT.